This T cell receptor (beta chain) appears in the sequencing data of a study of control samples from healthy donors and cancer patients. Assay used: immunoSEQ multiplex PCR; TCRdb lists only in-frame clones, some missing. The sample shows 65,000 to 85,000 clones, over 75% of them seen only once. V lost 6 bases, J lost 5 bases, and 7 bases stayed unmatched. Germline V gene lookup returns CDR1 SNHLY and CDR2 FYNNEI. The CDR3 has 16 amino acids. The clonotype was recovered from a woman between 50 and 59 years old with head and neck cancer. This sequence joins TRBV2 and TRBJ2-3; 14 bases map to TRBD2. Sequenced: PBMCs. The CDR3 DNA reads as TGTGCCAGCAGCTGGAAGACTAGCGGGGGGGTAGATACGCAGTATTTT. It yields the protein CASSWKTSGGVDTQYF.